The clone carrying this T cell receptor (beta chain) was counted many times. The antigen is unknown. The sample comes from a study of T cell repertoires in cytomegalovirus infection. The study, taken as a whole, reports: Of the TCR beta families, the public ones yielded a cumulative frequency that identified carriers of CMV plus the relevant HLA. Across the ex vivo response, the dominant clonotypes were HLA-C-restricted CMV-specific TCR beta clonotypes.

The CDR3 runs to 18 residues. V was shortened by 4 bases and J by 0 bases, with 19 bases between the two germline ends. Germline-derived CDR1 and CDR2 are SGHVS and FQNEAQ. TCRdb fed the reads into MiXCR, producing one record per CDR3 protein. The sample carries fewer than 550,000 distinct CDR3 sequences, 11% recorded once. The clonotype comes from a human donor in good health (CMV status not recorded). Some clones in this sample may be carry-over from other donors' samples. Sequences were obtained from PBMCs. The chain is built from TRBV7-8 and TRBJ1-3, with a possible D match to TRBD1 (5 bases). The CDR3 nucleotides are TGTGCCAGCAGCTCTAACCCCGGGACGTTCAACTCTGGAAACACCATATATTTT. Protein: CASSSNPGTFNSGNTIYF.